These T cell receptor beta chains were read from a single sample in a study of shared clonotypes between healthy human individuals. Data came from immunoSEQ multiplex PCR; TCRdb stores just in-frame clones and leaves some out. The table shows around 200,000 clones, with 90% to 95% occurring only once. The sample comprised naive CD4+ T cells sorted from blood. These receptors were collected from a woman aged 30 to 39 in good health. Both conserved end residues are part of each CDR3. A D gene is named only where the DNA matches it firmly. Some rows have no size entry. The others give once, few or many, or a class for an expanded clone.

abundance	j_gene	len	d_gene	v_gene	CDR3nt	CDR3aa
.	TRBJ2-5	15	TRBD2	TRBV15	TGTGCCACCAGCAGGGACGGCCGGGAGGGAGAGACCCAGTACTTC	CATSRDGREGETQYF
.	TRBJ2-7	17	TRBD1	TRBV2	TGTGCCAGCAGTGAACAGGGACAGGGGGTGATGAGAGTCGAGCAGTACTTC	CASSEQGQGVMRVEQYF
.	TRBJ1-6	18	TRBD1	TRBV25-1	TGTGCCAGCAGGCCGGGACAGGGGGCCGGCTCCTATAATTCACCCCTCCACTTT	CASRPGQGAGSYNSPLHF
.	TRBJ2-2	15	.	TRBV27	TGTGCCAGCAGTCCCCCGCTGGGGAAGATCGGGGAGCTGTTTTTT	CASSPPLGKIGELFF
.	TRBJ2-1	14	.	TRBV30	TGTGCCTGGAGTGTAACCAGCGAGTACAATGAGCAGTTCTTC	CAWSVTSEYNEQFF
.	TRBJ2-1	15	TRBD1	TRBV7-9	TGTGCCAGCAGCGCCCAAGGACAGGCGAGTAATGAGCAGTTCTTC	CASSAQGQASNEQFF
.	TRBJ2-7	15	TRBD1	TRBV7-8	TGTGCCAGCAGCTTATTGGGACAGGGGATATACGAGCAGTACTTC	CASSLLGQGIYEQYF
.	TRBJ2-1	15	TRBD1	TRBV7-9	TGTGCCAGCAGCTCCGGGACAGGGGCATCCAATGAGCAGTTCTTC	CASSSGTGASNEQFF
few	TRBJ2-7	14	.	TRBV5-1	TGCGCCAGCAGCTCCGACCAAGCGGTCCACGAGCAGTACTTC	CASSSDQAVHEQYF
.	TRBJ2-7	12	.	TRBV10-3	TGTGCCATCAGGGGTAGGGACTACGAGCAGTACTTC	CAIRGRDYEQYF
.	TRBJ1-2	14	TRBD1	TRBV5-1	TGCGCCAGCAGCTCCGGGACAGGGGACTATGGCTACACCTTC	CASSSGTGDYGYTF
.	TRBJ2-3	14	TRBD2	TRBV6-5	TGTGCCAGCGGGACTAGCGGAAACACAGATACGCAGTATTTT	CASGTSGNTDTQYF
.	TRBJ1-2	16	.	TRBV28	TGTGCCAGCAGTCTCCCGGGACCACCCTCCCAGTGGGGCTACACCTTC	CASSLPGPPSQWGYTF
.	TRBJ2-6	16	.	TRBV5-1	TGCGCCAGCAGCTGGGGAGAGACTGCTGGGGCCAACGTCCTGACTTTC	CASSWGETAGANVLTF
.	TRBJ1-2	13	.	TRBV18	TGTGCCAGCTCACCAGGGCAGGAGAGGAGCTACACCTTC	CASSPGQERSYTF
.	TRBJ1-4	13	TRBD1	TRBV7-9	TGTGCCAGCAGCCGACAGGGGAATGAAAAACTGTTTTTT	CASSRQGNEKLFF
.	TRBJ2-1	17	TRBD2	TRBV4-1	TGCGCCAGCAGCCAAGTCGGGACTAGCGGGTCTTACAATGAGCAGTTCTTC	CASSQVGTSGSYNEQFF
.	TRBJ2-1	16	TRBD2	TRBV5-1	TGCGCCAGCAGCCCCTCGACTAGCGGAGTATACAATGAGCAGTTCTTC	CASSPSTSGVYNEQFF
.	TRBJ2-1	14	TRBD1	TRBV10-1	TGCGCCAGCAGTGAGGGACAGGGATACAATGAGCAGTTCTTC	CASSEGQGYNEQFF